This T cell receptor (beta chain) is drawn from a study of blood T cells in healthy people across ages. Caucasian, healthy and from Russia, the donors were aged between about 6 and 90. This clonotype has a handful of counts. Sample-barcoded 5' priming and a J-beta primer mix drove a second PCR of 7 to 11 cycles. TCRdb redid the calling of the 5' RACE reads with MiXCR, one entry per CDR3 protein. Seen here are some 1.5 million distinct CDR3 sequences, approximately 30% observed once, and the top ten hold more than 6%. This CDR3 has 12 residues. Trimming left V 1 base short and J 13 bases short, with 11 bases between. Germline V gives CDR1 SGHVS, CDR2 FNYEAQ.

The chain joins TRBV7-6 to TRBJ2-4; D gene ambiguous. The source is a woman aged 25 to 39 in good health. The sequenced sample was blood. CDR3 coding DNA: TGTGCCAGCAGCTTAGATGGATTTGAGCAGTACTTC. Translating gives CASSLDGFEQYF.